These 9 T cell receptor beta chains share one sample of origin, sequenced in a study of PD-L1 blockade in urothelial cancer. The data were produced by immunoSEQ multiplex PCR, yet TCRdb's version contains in-frame clones alone and is incomplete. Among tens of thousands of clones listed, around 90% were seen once. Source: PBMCs, taken around atezolizumab (anti-PD-L1) treatment. The source of these receptors is a man in his fifties or sixties with urothelial cancer.

On this clone itself: Mismatch with germline at one junction end may stem from a read error. The chain joins TRBV7-7 to TRBJ2-5; 7 positions agree with TRBD1. CDR1 is SSHAT and CDR2 is FNYEAQ in the germline V gene (reference sequence). CDR3 length equals 14 residues. CDR3 sequence reads: CASSTDRYQETQYF. CDR3 bases: TGTGCTAGCAGCACGGACAGGTACCAAGAGACCCAGTACTTC.

The J gene is TRBJ1-2, the V gene TRBV15, with 8 bases that match TRBD1. The CDR3 totals 15 residues. V shed 4 bases and J 5 bases; nucleotides not matched to a gene: 9. Germline values: CDR1 LNHNV, CDR2 YYDKDF (reference sequence). The CDR3 sequence is CATSILDRDRYGYTF. CDR3 nucleotides: TGTGCCACCAGCATCCTGGACAGGGACCGGTATGGCTACACCTTC.

The chain is built from TRBV2 and TRBJ2-7; 8 bases match TRBD1. The CDR3 has 15 amino acids. V dropped 5 bases and J dropped 4; count of bases not matched to a gene: 10. CDR1 and CDR2 from the germline V gene are SNHLY and FYNNEI. Here the CDR3 reads CASSRQTGVGYEQYF. CDR3 sequence (DNA): TGTGCCAGCAGTCGCCAGACAGGGGTTGGATACGAGCAGTACTTC.

The chain combines TRBV6-5 with TRBJ2-7, with 8 bases lining up with TRBD1. From germline, CDR1 is MNHEY and CDR2 SVGAGI. V dropped 6 bases and J dropped 1; count of bases not matched to a gene: 8. The CDR3 runs 15 residues. CDR3 protein: CASRTGDSGSYEQYF. In DNA form, the CDR3 reads TGTGCCAGCAGGACAGGGGACTCCGGATCCTACGAGCAGTACTTC.

This chain joins TRBV29-1 and TRBJ2-5; D unresolved. Germline values: CDR1 SQVTM, CDR2 ANQGSEA. Trimming removed 7 bases at V and 5 bases at J, with 8 bases between. CDR3 length: 10 amino acids. CDR3 sequence reads: CSAARETQYF. CDR3 in DNA: TGCAGCGCTGCTAGGGAGACCCAGTACTTC.

The chain recombines TRBV7-8 with TRBJ2-7, with 8 bases aligning to TRBD2. The V and J ends lost 2 bases and 0 bases, in that order; junction bases with no gene match: 3. The CDR3 sequence is 15 residues long. CDR1 and CDR2 from the germline V gene are SGHVS and FQNEAQ. CDR3 DNA sequence: TGTGCCAGCAGCTTAAGGGCGGGGGGCTCCTACGAGCAGTACTTC. It translates to CASSLRAGGSYEQYF. The entire variable domain, with the rest obtained from reference TRBV7-8 and TRBJ2-7, is as follows: GAGVSQSPRYKVAKRGQDVALRCDPISGHVSLFWYQQALGQGPEFLTYFQNEAQLDKSGLPSDRFFAERPEGSVSTLKIQRTQQEDSAVYLCASSLRAGGSYEQYFGPGTRLTVT.

This clone was seen only a few times. CDR3 residues: CAIRSSGGPYEQYF. CDR3 bases: TGTGCCATCAGATCTAGCGGGGGACCCTACGAGCAGTACTTC. The chain is built from TRBV10-3 and TRBJ2-7, with 10 bases aligning to TRBD2. CDR3 length: 14 amino acids. CDR1 is ENHRY, CDR2 SYGVKD, per germline. The trim removed 6 bases at V and 2 bases at J, leaving 4 bases unmatched.

The chain recombines TRBV4-2 with TRBJ2-1, with 10 bases fitting TRBD2. This CDR3 is 17 amino acids long. Germline values: CDR1 LGHNA, CDR2 YNFKEQ. With V trimmed by 0 bases and J by 3 bases, 5 bases remained unmatched. The CDR3 coding sequence is TGTGCCAGCAGCCAAGATGAGGCTAGCGGGGGCTACAATGAGCAGTTCTTC. The encoded protein is CASSQDEASGGYNEQFF.

CDR3 in amino acids: CSVKSWTGNEKLFF. DNA of the CDR3: TGCAGCGTGAAAAGCTGGACAGGGAATGAAAAACTGTTTTTT. The chain links TRBV29-1 to TRBJ1-4; TRBD1 aligns across 8 bases. Germline CDR1 SQVTM, CDR2 ANQGSEA. The CDR3 covers 14 residues. V shed 6 bases and J 5 bases; nucleotides not matched to a gene: 8.